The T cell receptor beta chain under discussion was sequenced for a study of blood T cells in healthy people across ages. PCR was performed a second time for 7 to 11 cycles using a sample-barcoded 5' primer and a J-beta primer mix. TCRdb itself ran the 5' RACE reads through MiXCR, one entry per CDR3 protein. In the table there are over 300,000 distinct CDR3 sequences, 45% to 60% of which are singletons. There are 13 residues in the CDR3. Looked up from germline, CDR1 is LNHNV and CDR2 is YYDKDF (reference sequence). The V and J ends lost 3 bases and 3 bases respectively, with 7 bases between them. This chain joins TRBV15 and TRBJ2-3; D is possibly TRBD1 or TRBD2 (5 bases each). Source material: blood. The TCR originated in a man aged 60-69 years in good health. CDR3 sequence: CATSSGATDTQYF. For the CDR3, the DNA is TGTGCCACCAGCAGCGGGGCGACAGATACGCAGTATTTT.